The clone carrying this T cell receptor beta chain has a single count. The trim removed 3 bases at V and 7 bases at J, leaving 8 bases unmatched. CDR3 length: 15 amino acids. Germline lookup yields CDR1 LNHDA and CDR2 SQIVND (reference sequence). This entry is derived from a study of long-term antiretroviral therapy in people with HIV. Assay version v3.0 of immunoSEQ was used, and it was run at survey level. Sequenced by immunoSEQ multiplex PCR; TCRdb stores in-frame clones only, minus some. The sample lists just over 35,000 clones, approximately 80% occurring once. The receptor was isolated from a man aged 18 to 30 with HIV. The sequencing used unsorted PBMCs, collected 0.6 years after starting antiretroviral therapy. The V gene is TRBV19, the J gene TRBJ1-4; 7 bases match TRBD1. CDR3 sequence (DNA): TGTGCCAGTAGTATCCCGGGACAGAAGACTGAAAAACTGTTTTTT. It yields the protein CASSIPGQKTEKLFF. The full variable domain, completed using reference TRBV19 and TRBJ1-4, is DGGITQSPKYLFRKEGQNVTLSCEQNLNHDAMYWYRQDPGQGLRLIYYSQIVNDFQKGDIAEGYSVSREKKESFPLTVTSAQKNPTAFYLCASSIPGQKTEKLFFGSGTQLSVL.